This T cell receptor beta chain was sequenced for a study of CD8+ T cells in alopecia areata. This CDR3 comprises 16 residues. Germline values: CDR1 LNHDA, CDR2 SQIVND (reference sequence). V dropped 6 bases and J dropped 2 bases, with 19 bases sitting between them. Extracted RNA was reverse transcribed into cDNA, the sequencing template. Produced via immunoSEQ multiplex PCR; TCRdb's table is partial and in-frame only. The table records 150,000 to 200,000 clones, under 80% of them present only once. Indicated treatment: oral pan-JAK inhibitor, 5-10 mg twice daily. This clonotype was sampled from a human donor with alopecia areata. The material was CD4+ T cells sorted from blood, obtained around week 50, from a patient treated with tofacitinib. The chain has TRBV19 and TRBJ2-5, with D perhaps matching TRBD1 or TRBD2 (5 bases each). This chain's CDR3 is CASSTSGTEIQETQYF. In DNA form, the CDR3 reads TGTGCCAGTAGCACCTCGGGGACGGAAATACAAGAGACCCAGTACTTC.